This TCR beta chain was sequenced in a study of OX40 agonist ivuxolimab in advanced cancers. Study background: Under the entry rules, prior anti-PD-1, anti-PD-L1 or anti-CTLA-4 therapy was allowed, and less than 50% had some. Three patients showed partial responses: one hepatocellular carcinoma and two cutaneous melanoma cases.

General study points: At 0.1 to 3.0 mg/kg and by week 6, CD4+ and CD8+ T cells in the blood had expanded clonally. Among the lowest peripheral clonal expansion occurred in 0.1-3.0 mg/kg partial responders.

This clone has a single count. Its antigen is unidentified. The V and J ends lost 5 bases and 9 bases respectively, with 17 bases between them. The CDR3 runs to 13 residues. Germline CDR1 SEHNR, CDR2 FQNEAQ (reference sequence). TCRdb keeps only in-frame clones here, not all; method: immunoSEQ multiplex PCR. Among about 15,000 clones listed, under 65% were seen once. The sequence came from an adult with an advanced solid tumor such as melanoma, head and neck, liver or kidney cancer. Sample: CD4+ or CD8+ T cells sorted from blood, taken in a trial of the OX40 agonist ivuxolimab. J is TRBJ2-7 and V is TRBV7-9, with a weak D call TRBD2 (5 bases). The DNA for the CDR3 is TGTGCCAGCAGCGGAGGCGTAGGGCAGGCGCAGTACTTC. Protein sequence: CASSGGVGQAQYF.